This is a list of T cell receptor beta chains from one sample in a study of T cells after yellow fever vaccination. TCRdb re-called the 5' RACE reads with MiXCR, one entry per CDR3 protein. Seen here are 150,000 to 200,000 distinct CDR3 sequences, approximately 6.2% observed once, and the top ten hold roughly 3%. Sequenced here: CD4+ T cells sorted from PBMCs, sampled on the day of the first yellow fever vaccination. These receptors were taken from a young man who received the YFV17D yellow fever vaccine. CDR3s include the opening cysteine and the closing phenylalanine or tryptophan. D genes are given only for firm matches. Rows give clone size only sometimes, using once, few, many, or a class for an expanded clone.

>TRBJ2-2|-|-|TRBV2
CASSVESNTGELFF
TGTGCCAGCAGTGTTGAGTCTAACACCGGGGAGCTGTTTTTT
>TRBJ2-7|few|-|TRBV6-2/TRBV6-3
CASTDLQGSLGEQYF
TGTGCCAGCACCGACCTCCAGGGATCGTTGGGCGAGCAGTACTTC
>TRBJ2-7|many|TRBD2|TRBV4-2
CASSQDGTSLYEQYF
TGTGCCAGCAGCCAAGATGGGACTAGCCTCTACGAGCAGTACTTC
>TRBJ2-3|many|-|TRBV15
CATSRVQGLTDTQYF
TGTGCCACCAGCAGAGTCCAGGGCCTCACAGATACGCAGTATTTT
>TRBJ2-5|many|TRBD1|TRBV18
CASSRDSQETQYF
TGTGCCAGTTCCCGGGACAGCCAAGAGACCCAGTACTTC
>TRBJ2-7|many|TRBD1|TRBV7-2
CASSLNRGEQYF
TGTGCCAGCAGCTTAAACAGGGGCGAGCAGTACTTC
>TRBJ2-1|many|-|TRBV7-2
CASSSDRRVGEFF
TGTGCCAGCAGCTCAGATCGGCGGGTAGGAGAGTTCTTC
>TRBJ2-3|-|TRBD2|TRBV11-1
CASSSPLAGGHRADTQYF
TGTGCCAGCAGTTCACCCCTAGCGGGGGGTCATCGGGCAGATACGCAGTATTTT
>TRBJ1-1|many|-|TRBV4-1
CASSQDRQVNTEAFF
TGCGCCAGCAGCCAAGATCGGCAGGTCAACACTGAAGCTTTCTTT
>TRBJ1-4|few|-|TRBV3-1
CASSPAATNEKLFF
TGTGCCAGCAGCCCGGCCGCAACTAATGAAAAACTGTTTTTT
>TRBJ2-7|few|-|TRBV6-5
CASSYSELGGTYEQYF
TGTGCCAGCAGTTACTCGGAGCTAGGGGGGACCTACGAGCAGTACTTC
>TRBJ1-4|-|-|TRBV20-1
CSASSMGGDNEKLFF
TGCAGTGCTAGCTCAATGGGAGGGGATAATGAAAAACTGTTTTTT
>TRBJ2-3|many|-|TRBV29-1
CSGTKVKDTQYF
TGCAGCGGGACTAAGGTTAAAGATACGCAGTATTTT
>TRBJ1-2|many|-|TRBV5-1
CASSLADVAYGYTF
TGCGCCAGCAGCTTGGCGGATGTTGCCTATGGCTACACCTTC
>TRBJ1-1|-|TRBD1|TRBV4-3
CASFGQGTEAFF
TGCGCCAGCTTCGGACAGGGGACTGAAGCTTTCTTT
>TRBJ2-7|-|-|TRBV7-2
CASSYRLSVNEQYF
TGTGCCAGCAGTTACCGACTAAGTGTCAACGAGCAGTACTTC
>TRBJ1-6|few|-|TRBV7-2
CASRPYNSPLHF
TGTGCCAGCAGGCCATATAATTCACCCCTCCACTTT
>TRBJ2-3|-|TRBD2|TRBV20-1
CSARSPSGGALDTDTQYF
TGCAGTGCTAGGAGTCCTAGCGGGGGGGCCTTAGACACAGATACGCAGTATTTT
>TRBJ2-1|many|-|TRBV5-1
CASSLDPPSSYNEQFF
TGCGCCAGCAGCTTGGACCCGCCGAGCAGTTACAATGAGCAGTTCTTC
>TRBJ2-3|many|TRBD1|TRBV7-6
CASSPLTGVDTQYF
TGTGCCAGCAGCCCCCTGACAGGGGTCGATACGCAGTATTTT
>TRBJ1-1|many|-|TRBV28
CASSFGATEAFF
TGTGCCAGCAGTTTTGGGGCCACTGAAGCTTTCTTT
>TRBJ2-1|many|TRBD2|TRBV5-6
CASSLVGTSAYNEQFF
TGTGCCAGCAGCTTGGTCGGGACTAGCGCCTACAATGAGCAGTTCTTC
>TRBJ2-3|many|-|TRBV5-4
CASSFTGSGPDTQYF
TGTGCCAGCAGCTTTACGGGGTCCGGCCCAGATACGCAGTATTTT
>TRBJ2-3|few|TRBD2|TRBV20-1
CSASQLAGGPLVTQYF
TGCAGTGCTAGCCAACTAGCGGGGGGGCCGTTGGTTACGCAGTATTTT
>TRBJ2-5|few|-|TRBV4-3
CASSQGVHEETQYF
TGCGCCAGCAGCCAAGGAGTACACGAAGAGACCCAGTACTTC
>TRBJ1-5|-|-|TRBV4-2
CASSLGLGAYSNQPQHF
TGTGCCAGCAGCCTAGGATTGGGAGCCTATAGCAATCAGCCCCAGCATTTT
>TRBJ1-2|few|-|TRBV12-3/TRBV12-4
CASSWSGTGYTF
TGTGCCAGCAGTTGGAGCGGAACCGGCTACACCTTC